This T cell receptor (beta chain) appears in the sequencing data of a study of cytomegalovirus exposure and HLA in healthy donors. The wider study: The roughly 100 million unique TCR beta sequences, from around 200 million T cells, were found by an earlier analysis.

CDR3 length: 14 amino acids. Trimming stripped 7 bases from V and 2 bases from J, with 12 bases between. Germline CDR1 and CDR2: MNHNS and SASEGT. About this clone itself: Its antigen is unidentified.

With 60 Vbeta and 13 Jbeta primers, the PCR was carried out. The data were produced by immunoSEQ multiplex PCR, yet TCRdb's version contains in-frame clones alone and is incomplete. Seen in this sample are some 75,000 clones; the ten most common clones hold around 7.5%. Regarding the study as a whole: The listing of 150 or so TCR beta chains classed them as cytomegalovirus-associated.

V is TRBV6-1 and J is TRBJ2-1; TRBD2 might be the D (7 bases). The origin of this receptor is a female donor in good health and CMV-seropositive. Sequencing was done on a sample of PBMCs. The CDR3 DNA follows: TGTGCCAGCACACAGGGAGGGACCTACAATGAGCAGTTCTTC. Its protein product is CASTQGGTYNEQFF.